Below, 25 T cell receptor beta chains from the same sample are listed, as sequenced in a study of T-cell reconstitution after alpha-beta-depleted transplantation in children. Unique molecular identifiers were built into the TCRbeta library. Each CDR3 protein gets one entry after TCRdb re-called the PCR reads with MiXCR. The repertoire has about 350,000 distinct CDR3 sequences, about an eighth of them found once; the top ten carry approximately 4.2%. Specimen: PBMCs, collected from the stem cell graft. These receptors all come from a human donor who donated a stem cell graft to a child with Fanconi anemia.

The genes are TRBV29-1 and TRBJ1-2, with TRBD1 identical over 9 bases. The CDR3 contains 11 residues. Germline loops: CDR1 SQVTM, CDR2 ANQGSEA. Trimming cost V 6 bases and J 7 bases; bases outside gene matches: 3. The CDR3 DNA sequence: TGCAGCGTAGGGACAGGGTTTGGCTACACCTTC. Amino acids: CSVGTGFGYTF.

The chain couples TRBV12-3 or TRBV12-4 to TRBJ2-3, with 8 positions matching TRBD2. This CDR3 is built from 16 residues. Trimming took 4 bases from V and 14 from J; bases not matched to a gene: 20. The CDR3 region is CASSSTQSGAGDGLYF. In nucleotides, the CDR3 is TGTGCCAGCAGTTCCACCCAGAGTGGAGCGGGGGATGGGTTGTATTTT.

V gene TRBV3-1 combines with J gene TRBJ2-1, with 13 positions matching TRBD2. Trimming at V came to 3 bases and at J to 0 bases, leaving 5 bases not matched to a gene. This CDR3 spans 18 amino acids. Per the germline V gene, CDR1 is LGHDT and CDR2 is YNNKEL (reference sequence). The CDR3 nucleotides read TGTGCCAGCAGCCACGGGACTAGCGGGGTCGGCTCCTACAATGAGCAGTTCTTC. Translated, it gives CASSHGTSGVGSYNEQFF.

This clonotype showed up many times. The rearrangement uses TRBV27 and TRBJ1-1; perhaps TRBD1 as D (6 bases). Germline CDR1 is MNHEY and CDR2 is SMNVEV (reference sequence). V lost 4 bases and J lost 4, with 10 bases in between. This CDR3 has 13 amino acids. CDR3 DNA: TGTGCCAGCAGTTGGGGGGCTGGCACTGAAGCTTTCTTT. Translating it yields CASSWGAGTEAFF.

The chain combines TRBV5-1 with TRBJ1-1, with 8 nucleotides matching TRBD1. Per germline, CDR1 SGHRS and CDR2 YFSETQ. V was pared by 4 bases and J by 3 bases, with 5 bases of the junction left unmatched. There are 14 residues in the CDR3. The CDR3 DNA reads TGCGCCAGCAGCAAGGACAGGGAAGACACTGAAGCTTTCTTT. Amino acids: CASSKDREDTEAFF.

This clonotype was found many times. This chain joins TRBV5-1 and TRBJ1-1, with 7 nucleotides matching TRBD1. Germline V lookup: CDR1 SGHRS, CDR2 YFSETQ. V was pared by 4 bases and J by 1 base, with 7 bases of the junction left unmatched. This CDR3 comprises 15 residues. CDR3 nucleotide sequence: TGCGCCAGCAGCAGAAGGGGGCCTACGAACACTGAAGCTTTCTTT. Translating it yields CASSRRGPTNTEAFF.

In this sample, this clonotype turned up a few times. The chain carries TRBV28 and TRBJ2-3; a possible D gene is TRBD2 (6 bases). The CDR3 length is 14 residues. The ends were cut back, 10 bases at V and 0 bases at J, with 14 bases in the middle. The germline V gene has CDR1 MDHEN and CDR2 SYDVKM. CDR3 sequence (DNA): TGTGCCATAAAAGGGACTCTGAGCACAGATACGCAGTATTTT. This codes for CAIKGTLSTDTQYF.

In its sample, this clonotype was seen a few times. The DNA for the CDR3 is TGTGCCAGCAGCTTAGGTAGCAGTTCGAACACCGGGGAGCTGTTTTTT. Translated, it gives CASSLGSSSNTGELFF. The chain combines TRBV11-2 with TRBJ2-2, with D hard to call. Germline values: CDR1 SGHAT, CDR2 FQNNGV. Trimming removed 1 base at V and 0 bases at J, with 9 bases between. The CDR3 has 16 residues.

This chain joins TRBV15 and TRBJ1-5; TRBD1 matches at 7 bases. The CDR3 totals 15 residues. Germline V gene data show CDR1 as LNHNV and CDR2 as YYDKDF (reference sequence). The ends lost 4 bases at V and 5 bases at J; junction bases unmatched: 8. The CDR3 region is CATSTRDSGDQPQHF. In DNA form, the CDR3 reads TGTGCCACCAGCACCCGGGACAGTGGGGATCAGCCCCAGCATTTT. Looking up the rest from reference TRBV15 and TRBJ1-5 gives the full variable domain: DAMVIQNPRYQVTQFGKPVTLSCSQTLNHNVMYWYQQKSSQAPKLLFHYYDKDFNNEADTPDNFQSRRPNTSFCFLDIRSPGLGDTAMYLCATSTRDSGDQPQHFGDGTRLSIL.

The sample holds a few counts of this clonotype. CDR3 DNA sequence: TGTGCCAGCAGTTTCGCCAGATCAGATACGCAGTATTTT. Its translation is CASSFARSDTQYF. The rearrangement links TRBV12-3 or TRBV12-4 to TRBJ2-3; D is unresolved. This CDR3 spans 13 amino acids. The V end was cut by 3 bases, the J end by 4 bases, with 8 bases between.

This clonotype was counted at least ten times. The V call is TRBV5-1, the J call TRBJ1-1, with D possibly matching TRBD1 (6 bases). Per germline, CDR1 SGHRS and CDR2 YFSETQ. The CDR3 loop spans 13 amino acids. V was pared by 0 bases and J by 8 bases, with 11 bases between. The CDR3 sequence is CASSLVGGQEAFF. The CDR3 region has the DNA TGCGCCAGCAGCTTGGTTGGGGGGCAGGAAGCTTTCTTT.

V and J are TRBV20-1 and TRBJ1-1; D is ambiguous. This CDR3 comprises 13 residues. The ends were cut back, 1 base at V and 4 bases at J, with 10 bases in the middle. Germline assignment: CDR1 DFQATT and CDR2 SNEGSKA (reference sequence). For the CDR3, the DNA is TGCAGTGCTAGAGTCCTTATGGGCACTGAAGCTTTCTTT. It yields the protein CSARVLMGTEAFF.

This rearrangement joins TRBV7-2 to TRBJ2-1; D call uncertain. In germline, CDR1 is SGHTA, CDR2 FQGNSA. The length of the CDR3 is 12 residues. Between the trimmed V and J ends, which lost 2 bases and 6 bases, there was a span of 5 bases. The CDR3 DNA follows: TGTGCCAGCAGCTTATCCGTCAATGAGCAGTTCTTC. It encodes CASSLSVNEQFF.

The CDR3 coding sequence is TGTGCCAGCAGCGCCGTGCCGGGACAGGGGGCGGCTGGTATGCGGGAGCAGTACTTC. This sequence encodes CASSAVPGQGAAGMREQYF. The rearrangement uses TRBV5-6 and TRBJ2-7; 12 bases fit TRBD1. CDR3 size: 19 residues. Germline V gives CDR1 SGHDT, CDR2 YYEEEE. J was trimmed by 7 bases and V by 4 bases; bases with no gene match: 21.

The CDR3 DNA follows: TGCAGTGCTAGAGATCACCGACAGGGTTTAGGATATGGCTACACCTTC. Its translation: CSARDHRQGLGYGYTF. The chain combines TRBV20-1 with TRBJ1-2, with TRBD1 identical over 7 bases. The germline V gene has CDR1 DFQATT and CDR2 SNEGSKA (reference sequence). This CDR3 comprises 16 residues. V trimming: 0 bases; J trimming: 5 bases; junction bases outside the gene matches: 12.

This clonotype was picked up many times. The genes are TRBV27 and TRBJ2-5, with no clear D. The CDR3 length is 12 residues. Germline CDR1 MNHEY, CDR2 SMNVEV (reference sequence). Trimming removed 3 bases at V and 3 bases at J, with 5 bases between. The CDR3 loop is CASSLTEETQYF. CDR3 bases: TGTGCCAGCAGTTTGACTGAAGAGACCCAGTACTTC.

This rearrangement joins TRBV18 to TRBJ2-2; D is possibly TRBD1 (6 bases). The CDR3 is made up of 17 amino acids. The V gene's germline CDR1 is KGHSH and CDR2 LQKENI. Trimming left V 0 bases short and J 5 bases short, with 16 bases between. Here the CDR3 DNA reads TGTGCCAGCTCACCACCCGGACAGACGATTCCAACCGGGGAGCTGTTTTTT. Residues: CASSPPGQTIPTGELFF.

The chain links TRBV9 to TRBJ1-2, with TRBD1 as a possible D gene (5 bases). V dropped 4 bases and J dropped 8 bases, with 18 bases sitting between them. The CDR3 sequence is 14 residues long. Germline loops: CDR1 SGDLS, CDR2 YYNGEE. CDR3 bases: TGTGCCAGCAGCTGTTACGCGGGGGGTATGGGCTACACCTTC. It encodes CASSCYAGGMGYTF.

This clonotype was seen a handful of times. DNA of the CDR3: TGTGCCAGCAGTTTACCGGACGCAACCTACGAGCAGTACTTC. Its protein product is CASSLPDATYEQYF. The chain has TRBV6-2 or TRBV6-3 and TRBJ2-7; D is unclear. This CDR3 has 14 amino acids. Per germline, CDR1 MNHEY and CDR2 SVGEGT. Deletions cut 4 bases from V and 2 bases from J, with 12 bases between.

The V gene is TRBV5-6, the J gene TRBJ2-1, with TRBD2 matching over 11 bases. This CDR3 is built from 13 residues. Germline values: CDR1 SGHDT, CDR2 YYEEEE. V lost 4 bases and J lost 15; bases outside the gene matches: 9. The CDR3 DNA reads TGTGCCAGCAGCCCCCTACTAGCGGGGGCCCTGTTCTTC. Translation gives CASSPLLAGALFF.

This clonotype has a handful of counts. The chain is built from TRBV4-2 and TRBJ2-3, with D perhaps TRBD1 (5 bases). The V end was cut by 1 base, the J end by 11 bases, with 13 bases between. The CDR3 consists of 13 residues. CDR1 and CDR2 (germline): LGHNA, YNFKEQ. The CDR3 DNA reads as TGTGCCAGCAGCCAAGTTTGGCAGGGTGGGCAGTATTTT. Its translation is CASSQVWQGGQYF.

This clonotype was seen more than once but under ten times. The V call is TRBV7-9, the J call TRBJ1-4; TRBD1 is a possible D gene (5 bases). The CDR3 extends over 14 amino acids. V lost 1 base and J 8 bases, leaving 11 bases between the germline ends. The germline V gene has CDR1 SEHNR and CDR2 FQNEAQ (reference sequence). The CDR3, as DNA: TGTGCCAGCAGCTTAGGAATCTCAGGGGAAAAACTGTTTTTT. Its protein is CASSLGISGEKLFF. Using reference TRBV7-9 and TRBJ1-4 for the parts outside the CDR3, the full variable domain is DTGVSQNPRHKITKRGQNVTFRCDPISEHNRLYWYRQTLGQGPEFLTYFQNEAQLEKSRLLSDRFSAERPKGSFSTLEIQRTEQGDSAMYLCASSLGISGEKLFFGSGTQLSVL.

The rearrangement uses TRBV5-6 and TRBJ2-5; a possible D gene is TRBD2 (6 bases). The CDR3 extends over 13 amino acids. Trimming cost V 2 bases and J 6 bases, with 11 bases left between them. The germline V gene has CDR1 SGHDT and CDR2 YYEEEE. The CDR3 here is CASSFGGGQTQYF. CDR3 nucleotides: TGTGCCAGCAGCTTCGGGGGAGGTCAGACCCAGTACTTC.

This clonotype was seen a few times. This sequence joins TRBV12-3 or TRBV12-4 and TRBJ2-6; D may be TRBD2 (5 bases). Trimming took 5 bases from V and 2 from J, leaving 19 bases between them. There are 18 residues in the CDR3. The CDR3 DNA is TGTGCCAGCAGTACCCCTCTTCAAGGGCGGGCTGGGGCCAACGTCCTGACTTTC. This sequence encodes CASSTPLQGRAGANVLTF.

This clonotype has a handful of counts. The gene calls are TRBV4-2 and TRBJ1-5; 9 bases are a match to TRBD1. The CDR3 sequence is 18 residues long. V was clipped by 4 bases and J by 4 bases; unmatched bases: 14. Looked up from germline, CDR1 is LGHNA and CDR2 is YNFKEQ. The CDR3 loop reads CASSPRAHGTGINQPQHF. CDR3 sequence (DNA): TGTGCCAGCAGCCCAAGAGCCCATGGGACAGGGATTAATCAGCCCCAGCATTTT.